Presented here are 14 T cell receptor beta chains from one specimen sequenced in a study of human T cells and chemical hapten exposure (dated by TCRdb to the early 2020s). The method was RACE. Sequencing instrument: NextSeq 500. TCRdb trimmed public reads at Q25 via fastp, called clones via MiXCR and kept in-frame beta chains. Each CDR3 protein appears once, grouped with its most common genes and DNA. The sample table records some 71,000 distinct CDR3 sequences; around 10% of these occur just once. Of the sample, 6.5% to 8.5% is held by the ten largest clones. The time point label on this specimen signifies: patch test 2, 6 weeks after DPC sensitization. Per the publication, the treatment or condition label means: therapeutic diphenylcyclopropenone sensitization with weekly scalp DPC. The sample in question was whole blood, obtained in connection with sensitization to the hapten diphenylcyclopropenone (DPC). The source is a woman between 50 and 59 years old with alopecia areata. Some clones in this sample may be carry-over from other donors' samples.

This clonotype turned up a few times. This chain connects TRBV28 to TRBJ1-5; D is ambiguous. This CDR3 is built from 12 residues. Germline V gives CDR1 MDHEN, CDR2 SYDVKM. Trimming left V 3 bases short and J 6 bases short, with 6 bases between. The CDR3 loop reads CASSLTGQPQHF. CDR3 sequence (DNA): TGTGCCAGCAGTTTGACGGGTCAGCCCCAGCATTTT. The whole variable domain, filled in from reference TRBV28 and TRBJ1-5, reads DVKVTQSSRYLVKRTGEKVFLECVQDMDHENMFWYRQDPGLGLRLIYFSYDVKMKEKGDIPEGYSVSREKKERFSLILESASTNQTSMYLCASSLTGQPQHFGDGTRLSIL.

This clonotype was detected many times. V is TRBV3-1 and J is TRBJ2-1; D may be TRBD2 (6 bases). This CDR3 region has 13 residues. Germline V gene sequence: CDR1 LGHDT, CDR2 YNNKEL (reference sequence). Trimming pared 4 bases from V and 15 bases from J, leaving 19 bases between. The CDR3 DNA sequence: TGTGCCAGCAGCCTCACGGGGGAGACTCGAGGGTTCTTC. Translated, it gives CASSLTGETRGFF.

This clonotype was seen many times. The gene calls are TRBV20-1 and TRBJ1-5, with 7 positions matching TRBD1. The CDR3 covers 15 residues. Germline CDR1 reads DFQATT; CDR2 reads SNEGSKA (reference sequence). Trimming took 5 bases from V and 1 from J; bases not matched to a gene: 8. CDR3 residues: CSAPDRVQSNQPQHF. The CDR3 DNA follows: TGCAGTGCTCCTGACAGGGTCCAGAGCAATCAGCCCCAGCATTTT.

The table lists this clonotype with many counts. The chain employs TRBV7-9 and TRBJ1-2; no firm D call. The CDR3 length is 13 residues. The V end lost 7 bases, the J end lost 4 bases, and 13 bases lay between the germline ends. The V gene's germline CDR1 is SEHNR and CDR2 FQNEAQ (reference sequence). The DNA of the CDR3 is TGTGCCAGCAACCCGACCGAGTTCTATGGCTACACCTTC. Protein sequence: CASNPTEFYGYTF. Full variable domain (outside the CDR3, taken from reference TRBV7-9 and TRBJ1-2): DTGVSQNPRHKITKRGQNVTFRCDPISEHNRLYWYRQTLGQGPEFLTYFQNEAQLEKSRLLSDRFSAERPKGSFSTLEIQRTEQGDSAMYLCASNPTEFYGYTFGSGTRLTVV.

The chain uses TRBV12-3 or TRBV12-4 and TRBJ1-5, with D unresolved. There are 13 residues in the CDR3. The V gene lost 2 bases and the J gene lost 4 bases, with 6 bases spanning the gap. CDR3 bases: TGTGCCAGCAGTTTAAACGGGAATCAGCCCCAGCATTTT. It translates to CASSLNGNQPQHF.

J is TRBJ1-1 and V is TRBV4-1; D perhaps matches TRBD1 (5 bases). CDR1 and CDR2 (germline): MGHRA, YSYEKL. CDR3 length equals 18 residues. Between the trimmed V and J ends, which lost 0 bases and 6 bases, there was a span of 23 bases. The CDR3 here is CASSQERSQGYWVAEAFF. In DNA form, the CDR3 reads TGCGCCAGCAGCCAAGAAAGATCCCAGGGTTATTGGGTAGCTGAAGCTTTCTTT.

This clonotype was picked up a small number of times. The genes are TRBV5-1 and TRBJ2-7, with 7 bases that match TRBD1. The J segment lost 3 bases and the V segment lost 4 bases, leaving 16 bases of the junction unmatched. Germline CDR1 is SGHRS and CDR2 is YFSETQ. This CDR3 spans 17 amino acids. CDR3 bases: TGCGCCAGCAGCCGGACCCCTGGACAGGCGACTATCTACGAGCAGTACTTC. Translation: CASSRTPGQATIYEQYF.

This clonotype was counted ten times or more. CDR3 bases: TGCGCCAGCAGTGAGGGACTAGCGGCTAGCACAGATACGCAGTATTTT. As protein: CASSEGLAASTDTQYF. This chain joins TRBV10-2 and TRBJ2-3, with 10 bases fitting TRBD2. Germline lookup yields CDR1 WSHSY and CDR2 SAAADI. V lost 2 bases, J lost 0 bases, and 2 bases stayed unmatched. The length of the CDR3 is 16 residues.

This clonotype showed up just a few times. The rearrangement joins TRBV20-1 to TRBJ1-1; D is possibly TRBD1 (5 bases). The CDR3 contains 15 residues. Trimming removed 0 bases from V and 1 base from J, with 12 bases in between. Germline V gives CDR1 DFQATT, CDR2 SNEGSKA (reference sequence). The CDR3 nucleotides read TGCAGTGCTAGAGATGTTAGACAGACGAACACTGAAGCTTTCTTT. This translates into CSARDVRQTNTEAFF.

This clonotype has a count of ten or more. This chain joins TRBV6-6 and TRBJ2-7; D is perhaps TRBD1 (5 bases). Germline CDR1 MNHNY, CDR2 SVGAGI (reference sequence). The CDR3 totals 15 residues. The ends were cut back, 3 bases at V and 9 bases at J, with 21 bases in the middle. The DNA for the CDR3 is TGTGCCAGCAGTTATGGGGCAGGGCGTCGATGGGGGCAGTACTTC. Translated: CASSYGAGRRWGQYF.

The V and J genes are TRBV5-3 and TRBJ2-5; no firm D call. TRBV5-3 is flagged as an ORF with uncertain function. Trimming removed 0 bases from V and 3 bases from J, with 15 bases in between. This CDR3 is built from 16 residues. In nucleotides, the CDR3 is TGTGCCAGAAGCTTGGTCCGCGGAGACATAAAAGAGACCCAGTACTTC. This gives the protein CARSLVRGDIKETQYF.

This clonotype was seen repeatedly, ten times or more. This chain connects TRBV29-1 to TRBJ2-5; maybe TRBD1 (5 bases). V lost 4 bases to trimming and J lost 2 bases, with 8 bases between them. CDR1 and CDR2 from the germline V gene are SQVTM and ANQGSEA. This CDR3 spans 12 amino acids. This CDR3 reads CSVVTAQETQYF. CDR3 coding DNA: TGCAGCGTTGTGACAGCACAAGAGACCCAGTACTTC. Using reference TRBV29-1 and TRBJ2-5 for the parts outside the CDR3, the full variable domain is SAVISQKPSRDICQRGTSLTIQCQVDSQVTMMFWYRQQPGQSLTLIATANQGSEATYESGFVIDKFPISRPNLTFSTLTVSNMSPEDSSIYLCSVVTAQETQYFGPGTRLLVL.

This clonotype came up many times. The chain links TRBV2 to TRBJ2-1; D perhaps matches TRBD1 (6 bases). CDR1 is SNHLY and CDR2 is FYNNEI in the germline V gene. The CDR3 is made up of 18 amino acids. Trimming took 4 bases from V and 1 from J, leaving 20 bases between them. The CDR3 spells CASSGSGQRRGSYNEQFF. CDR3 DNA sequence: TGTGCCAGCAGTGGCTCGGGACAAAGAAGAGGATCCTACAATGAGCAGTTCTTC.

This clonotype was seen only a few times. V is TRBV7-9 and J is TRBJ2-1; D assignment may be TRBD1 or TRBD2 (5 bases each). Per germline, CDR1 SEHNR and CDR2 FQNEAQ (reference sequence). This CDR3 region has 15 residues. V was trimmed by 5 bases and J by 8 bases, leaving 19 bases between them. In nucleotides, the CDR3 is TGTGCCAGCAGCCCTGAGGGGCTAATTGTAGATGAGCAGTTCTTC. Its protein is CASSPEGLIVDEQFF.